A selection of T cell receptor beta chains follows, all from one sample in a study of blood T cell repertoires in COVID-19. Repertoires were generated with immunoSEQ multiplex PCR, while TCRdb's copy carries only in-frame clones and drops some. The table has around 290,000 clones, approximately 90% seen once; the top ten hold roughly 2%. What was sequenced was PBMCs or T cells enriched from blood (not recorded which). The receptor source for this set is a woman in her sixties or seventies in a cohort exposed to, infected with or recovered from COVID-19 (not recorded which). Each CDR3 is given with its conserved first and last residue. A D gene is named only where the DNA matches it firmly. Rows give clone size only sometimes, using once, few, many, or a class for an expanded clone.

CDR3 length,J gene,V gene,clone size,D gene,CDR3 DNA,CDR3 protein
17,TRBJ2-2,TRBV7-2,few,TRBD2,TGTGCCAGCAGCTCCCCTCCCCTAGCGGGAGTCACCGGGGAGCTGTTTTTT,CASSSPPLAGVTGELFF
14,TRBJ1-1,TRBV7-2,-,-,TGTGCCAGCAGCCCAGGGTCCCCGAACACTGAAGCTTTCTTT,CASSPGSPNTEAFF
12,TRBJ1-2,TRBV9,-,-,TGTGCCAGCAGGGACTCCAGGGGCGGCTACACCTTC,CASRDSRGGYTF
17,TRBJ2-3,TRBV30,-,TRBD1,TGTGCCTGGAGTGTAGAGACAGGGGTCAAAAAAAGGAATACGCAGTATTTT,CAWSVETGVKKRNTQYF
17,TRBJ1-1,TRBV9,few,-,TGTGCCAGCAGCGGGCGAGCGGGGGCAGGGTTAAACACTGAAGCTTTCTTT,CASSGRAGAGLNTEAFF
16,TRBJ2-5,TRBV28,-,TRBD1,TGTGCCAGCAGTTCGGGGACAGGGGGGTACCAAGAGACCCAGTACTTC,CASSSGTGGYQETQYF
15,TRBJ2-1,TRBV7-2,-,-,TGTGCCAGCAGTACTACCGACAGAGGATTCGATGAGCAGTTCTTC,CASSTTDRGFDEQFF
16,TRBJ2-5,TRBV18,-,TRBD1,TGTGCCAGCTCACTCTCACAGGGGACCGTTGTGGAGACCCAGTACTTC,CASSLSQGTVVETQYF
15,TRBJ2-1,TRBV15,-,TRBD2,TGTGCCACCAGCGCCGGGACTAGCGGGAACAATGAGCAGTTCTTC,CATSAGTSGNNEQFF
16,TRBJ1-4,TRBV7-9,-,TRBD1,TGTGCCAGCAGCTTAAACAGGGGATCAACTAATGAAAAACTGTTTTTT,CASSLNRGSTNEKLFF
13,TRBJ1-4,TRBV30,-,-,TGTGCCTGGAGGGGGGGGGCGGGTGAAAAACTGTTTTTT,CAWRGGAGEKLFF
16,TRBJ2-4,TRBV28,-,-,TGTGCCAGCAGTTCCCCGACGGCGGGGGCTACAAACATTCAGTACTTC,CASSSPTAGATNIQYF
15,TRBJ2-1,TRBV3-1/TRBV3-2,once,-,TGTGCCAGCTGTCCGGAGGCGGGCTCCTACAATGAGCAGTTCTTC,CASCPEAGSYNEQFF
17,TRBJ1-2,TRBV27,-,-,TGTGCCAGCAGTTTATCGAGGCTCGGGGGGGAGGACTATGGCTACACCTTC,CASSLSRLGGEDYGYTF